This entry lists 29 T cell receptor beta chains sequenced from one sample in a study of blood T cell repertoires in COVID-19. The protocol was immunoSEQ multiplex PCR, while the TCRdb copy is restricted to in-frame clones and leaves out a portion. The table lists about 180,000 clones, roughly nine tenths of them singletons. The sequenced sample consisted of peripheral blood. These TCRs come from a woman younger than 45 with active or convalescent COVID-19.

The rearrangement joins TRBV30 to TRBJ2-5, with D unresolved. The CDR3 has 13 amino acids. Germline V CDR1 and CDR2: GTSNPN, SVGIG (reference sequence). Trimming left V 3 bases short and J 1 base short, with 9 bases between. The CDR3 DNA sequence: TGTGCCTGGAGGGCAGACTCCCAAGAGACCCAGTACTTC. Residues: CAWRADSQETQYF.

J is TRBJ1-2 and V is TRBV19, with 7 positions matching TRBD1. This CDR3 has 15 amino acids. Unmatched junction bases numbered 8, after V lost 2 bases and J lost 5 bases. In germline, CDR1 is LNHDA, CDR2 SQIVND (reference sequence). The CDR3: CASSIRTGIGYGYTF. The DNA of the CDR3 is TGTGCCAGTAGTATACGGACAGGTATAGGGTATGGCTACACCTTC.

This chain connects TRBV24-1 to TRBJ1-3; 8 nucleotides align to TRBD1. The junction had 7 bases not matched to a gene; V was cut back by 4 bases and J by 3 bases. The length of the CDR3 is 16 residues. The germline V gene encodes CDR1 KGHDR and CDR2 SFDVKD. CDR3 DNA sequence: TGTGCCACCAGTGAGAAAGACAGGGGAGGTGGAAACACCATATATTTT. This sequence encodes CATSEKDRGGGNTIYF.

This clone occurred once. The chain combines TRBV5-6 with TRBJ2-3, with 12 bases that match TRBD1. CDR1 and CDR2 (germline): SGHDT, YYEEEE. The CDR3 sequence is 18 residues long. The J segment lost 6 bases and the V segment lost 1 base, leaving 12 bases of the junction unmatched. The CDR3 loop is CASSLTPAGTGGADTQYF. CDR3 nucleotides: TGTGCCAGCAGCTTGACGCCGGCGGGGACAGGGGGCGCGGATACGCAGTATTTT.

This sequence joins TRBV27 and TRBJ2-1; TRBD1 matches 10 bases. Germline V gene data show CDR1 as MNHEY and CDR2 as SMNVEV (reference sequence). J lost 7 bases, V lost 5 bases, and 8 bases had no gene match. There are 15 residues in the CDR3. The CDR3 sequence: CASSGKGQGRNEQFF. The CDR3 bases are TGTGCCAGCAGTGGAAAGGGACAGGGGAGAAATGAGCAGTTCTTC.

The chain carries TRBV11-3 and TRBJ1-1; D is ambiguous. The germline V gene has CDR1 SGHNT and CDR2 YENEEA. The CDR3 runs to 13 residues. V lost 6 bases, J lost 6 bases, and 14 bases lay in between. The CDR3 reads CASSLRRGAEAFF. The CDR3 DNA follows: TGTGCCAGCAGTTTGAGGCGGGGAGCTGAAGCTTTCTTT.

The genes are TRBV9 and TRBJ2-3, with 8 positions matching TRBD2. The CDR3 runs to 15 residues. Germline-derived CDR1 and CDR2 are SGDLS and YYNGEE. The V and J ends lost 6 bases and 0 bases, in that order; junction bases with no gene match: 6. The CDR3 sequence: CASKRLATSTDTQYF. For the CDR3, the DNA is TGTGCCAGCAAAAGACTAGCGACTAGCACAGATACGCAGTATTTT.

The V and J genes are TRBV19 and TRBJ2-1; 7 nucleotides match TRBD2. Germline-derived CDR1 and CDR2 are LNHDA and SQIVND (reference sequence). The CDR3 is made up of 12 amino acids. V shed 8 bases and J 7 bases; nucleotides not matched to a gene: 5. The CDR3 region is CASGLVRNEQFF. DNA of the CDR3: TGTGCCAGTGGACTAGTGAGGAATGAGCAGTTCTTC.

The V gene is TRBV27, the J gene TRBJ1-2; 9 positions agree with TRBD1. Germline trimming cut 3 bases from V and 2 bases from J; bases unmatched to any gene: 1. The germline V gene encodes CDR1 MNHEY and CDR2 SMNVEV (reference sequence). There are 14 residues in the CDR3. The DNA of the CDR3 is TGTGCCAGCAGTTTTACAGGGGGCAACTATGGCTACACCTTC. As protein: CASSFTGGNYGYTF.

The J gene is TRBJ2-7, the V gene TRBV9; unclear D gene. The V and J ends lost 6 bases and 1 base respectively, with 11 bases between them. This CDR3 is built from 13 residues. The germline gives CDR1 SGDLS, CDR2 YYNGEE. CDR3 protein: CASTRGESYEQYF. The CDR3 DNA follows: TGTGCCAGCACCCGAGGAGAGTCCTACGAGCAGTACTTC.

This clone showed up just a few times. Here the CDR3 DNA reads TGTGCCAGCAGTCTCCAGGGGGTCACAGATACGCAGTATTTT. Its translation: CASSLQGVTDTQYF. The chain joins TRBV6-5 to TRBJ2-3; 7 bases are shared with TRBD1. The CDR3 contains 14 residues. Germline lookup yields CDR1 MNHEY and CDR2 SVGAGI. The J segment lost 2 bases and the V segment lost 5 bases, leaving 4 bases of the junction unmatched.

The rearrangement links TRBV3-1 (or the pseudogene TRBV3-2) to TRBJ1-2, with D perhaps TRBD1 (5 bases). V lost 4 bases and J 2 bases, leaving 14 bases between the germline ends. CDR1 LGHDT and CDR2 YNNKEL come from the germline V gene (reference sequence). The CDR3 covers 15 residues. CDR3 residues: CASSRGLFINYGYTF. CDR3 sequence (DNA): TGTGCCAGCAGCCGGGGACTCTTTATAAACTATGGCTACACCTTC.

A note on this clone: The identical CDR3 is also encoded by other nucleotide sequences in the sample. The rearrangement joins TRBV3-1 (or the pseudogene TRBV3-2) to TRBJ1-2, with no clear D. CDR3 length: 13 amino acids. Deletions cut 0 bases from V and 5 bases from J, with 7 bases between. Germline CDR1 LGHDT, CDR2 YNNKEL (reference sequence). CDR3 coding DNA: TGTGCCAGCAGCCAAGACCTAACGTATGGCTACACCTTC. Protein: CASSQDLTYGYTF.

The chain has TRBV20-1 and TRBJ2-7; 10 bases fit TRBD2. The trim removed 3 bases at V and 7 bases at J, leaving 12 bases unmatched. This CDR3 is built from 15 residues. Per germline, CDR1 DFQATT and CDR2 SNEGSKA (reference sequence). This chain's CDR3 is CSASSPVAGGQEQYF. The CDR3 bases are TGCAGTGCTAGTAGCCCAGTAGCGGGAGGTCAAGAGCAGTACTTC.

This rearrangement joins TRBV28 to TRBJ1-2; TRBD1 matches at 8 bases. The V gene's germline CDR1 is MDHEN and CDR2 SYDVKM. The CDR3 contains 14 residues. The trim removed 4 bases at V and 8 bases at J, leaving 9 bases unmatched. The CDR3 DNA sequence: TGTGCCAGCAGTTACTCGGGACAGGTCAGGGGCTACACCTTC. Translated: CASSYSGQVRGYTF.

V is TRBV19 and J is TRBJ2-7; 13 bases agree with TRBD2. This CDR3 has 17 amino acids. CDR1 and CDR2 (germline): LNHDA, SQIVND (reference sequence). After removal of 6 bases from V and 1 base from J, the junction contained 9 bases not matched to a gene. The CDR3 DNA reads TGTGCCAGTAGAGACATGGGGACTAGCGGGACTTCCTACGAGCAGTACTTC. It yields the protein CASRDMGTSGTSYEQYF.

The V call is TRBV5-1, the J call TRBJ2-1; D unclear. Germline V gene sequence: CDR1 SGHRS, CDR2 YFSETQ. This CDR3 is 14 amino acids long. The germline V and J ends were trimmed by 4 bases and 9 bases, with 17 bases remaining between them. CDR3 DNA sequence: TGCGCCAGCAGCCCTTCGGCCCGGGTGTCTGAGCAGTTCTTC. Translating it yields CASSPSARVSEQFF.

The chain joins TRBV19 to TRBJ2-5; 8 bases align to TRBD1. Germline CDR1 LNHDA, CDR2 SQIVND (reference sequence). The CDR3 covers 16 residues. The junction had 12 bases not matched to a gene; V was cut back by 5 bases and J by 4 bases. CDR3 amino acids: CASSSPTGEFSETQYF. The CDR3 nucleotides read TGTGCCAGTAGTTCACCGACAGGGGAATTTTCAGAGACCCAGTACTTC.

This sequence joins TRBV19 and TRBJ1-1; 8 nucleotides agree with TRBD1. After removal of 5 bases from V and 4 bases from J, the junction contained 6 bases not matched to a gene. The CDR3 sequence is 14 residues long. The germline CDR1 and CDR2 sequences are LNHDA and SQIVND (reference sequence). The CDR3 sequence: CASSAGGGSTEAFF. As DNA, the CDR3 is TGTGCCAGTAGTGCAGGGGGCGGGAGCACTGAAGCTTTCTTT.

A single count supports this clone. One end of the junction fails to match germline, which may point to a read error. The chain links TRBV29-1 to TRBJ1-1; D call uncertain. This CDR3 spans 11 amino acids. Germline CDR1 and CDR2: SQVTM and ANQGSEA. Here the CDR3 reads CSVEGGSEAFF. CDR3 in DNA: TGCAGCGTCGAAGGAGGTTCTGAAGCTTTCTTT.

The chain couples TRBV11-3 to TRBJ1-2, with 8 bases aligning to TRBD1. V shed 5 bases, J shed 3 bases, and the junction held 8 bases outside the gene matches. In germline, CDR1 is SGHNT, CDR2 YENEEA. This CDR3 spans 15 amino acids. CDR3 in DNA: TGTGCCAGCAGCGGGACAGGAGGGTGGGACTATGGCTACACCTTC. Translation: CASSGTGGWDYGYTF. Drawing the rest from reference TRBV11-3 and TRBJ1-2, the complete variable domain is EAGVVQSPRYKIIEKKQPVAFWCNPISGHNTLYWYLQNLGQGPELLIRYENEEAVDDSQLPKDRFSAERLKGVDSTLKIQPAELGDSAVYLCASSGTGGWDYGYTFGSGTRLTVV.

The CDR3 coding sequence is TGTGCCAGCAGTCCTCCCTTTGCAGTTCAAGAGACCCAGTACTTC. Protein product: CASSPPFAVQETQYF. The chain joins TRBV27 to TRBJ2-5; D unresolved. The CDR3 runs to 15 residues. The V end was cut by 5 bases, the J end by 2 bases, with 15 bases between. Germline V gene lookup returns CDR1 MNHEY and CDR2 SMNVEV (reference sequence).

The gene calls are TRBV5-4 and TRBJ2-7, with D perhaps matching TRBD1 (5 bases). Looked up from germline, CDR1 is SGHNT and CDR2 is YYREEE (reference sequence). V was shortened by 5 bases and J by 6 bases, with 12 bases between the two germline ends. The CDR3 contains 12 residues. The DNA of the CDR3 is TGTGCCAGCAGTCTCAGGGCGCGCGAGCAGTACTTC. This gives the protein CASSLRAREQYF.

This clone showed up just once. The V and J genes are TRBV2 and TRBJ2-3; no reliable D call. The germline gives CDR1 SNHLY, CDR2 FYNNEI. The CDR3 is made up of 10 amino acids. V was pared by 7 bases and J by 5 bases, with 4 bases between. CDR3 coding DNA: TGTGCCAGCAACGGAGATACGCAGTATTTT. Its protein is CASNGDTQYF.

V is TRBV9 and J is TRBJ2-7, with 14 bases matching TRBD2. This CDR3 region has 15 residues. CDR1 and CDR2 (germline): SGDLS, YYNGEE. V trimming: 4 bases; J trimming: 3 bases; junction bases outside the gene matches: 3. The CDR3 region is CASSLGLAGVYEQYF. The CDR3 DNA sequence: TGTGCCAGCAGCCTGGGACTAGCGGGAGTCTACGAGCAGTACTTC.

This clone has just one count. This chain connects TRBV5-1 to TRBJ1-1; TRBD1 is a possible D gene (6 bases). The CDR3 contains 17 residues. V was trimmed by 2 bases and J by 3 bases, leaving 20 bases between them. The V gene's germline CDR1 is SGHRS and CDR2 YFSETQ. This chain's CDR3 is CASSLGRTVGVYTEAFF. CDR3 bases: TGCGCCAGCAGCTTAGGACGGACAGTCGGTGTGTACACTGAAGCTTTCTTT.

CDR3 amino acids: CASSQALATDTQYF. The CDR3 DNA follows: TGCGCCAGCAGCCAAGCACTAGCGACAGATACGCAGTATTTT. The chain combines TRBV4-1 with TRBJ2-3; TRBD2 matches 7 bases. J was trimmed by 3 bases and V by 1 base; bases with no gene match: 1. Germline assignment: CDR1 MGHRA and CDR2 YSYEKL. This CDR3 region has 14 residues.

The CDR3 DNA reads as TGTGCCAGCAGCCAAGATCCTAGCGGGGGCACAGGGGAGCAGTATTTT. Its translation is CASSQDPSGGTGEQYF. The chain combines TRBV4-2 with TRBJ2-3; TRBD2 aligns across 10 bases. The CDR3 loop spans 16 amino acids. Germline values: CDR1 LGHNA, CDR2 YNFKEQ. J was trimmed by 11 bases and V by 0 bases; bases with no gene match: 11.

The rearrangement links TRBV6-1 to TRBJ2-3; 10 bases are shared with TRBD2. The CDR3 loop spans 15 amino acids. The germline gives CDR1 MNHNS, CDR2 SASEGT. With V trimmed by 3 bases and J by 3 bases, 3 bases remained unmatched. The DNA of the CDR3 is TGTGCCAGCAGTGATAGCGGGGGGATGACAGATACGCAGTATTTT. This translates into CASSDSGGMTDTQYF.